The 29 T cell receptor beta chains below were found in one sample sequenced in a study of memory CD4+ T cells and cytomegalovirus serostatus. The sort gate was single viable CD3+CD4+CD8-CD45RO+ cells for memory CD4+ T cells. Profiling relied on immunoSEQ multiplex PCR, and the TCRdb table lists in-frame clones only, not all of them. The sample gives 85,000 to 100,000 clones, about four fifths of which show up once; 3.5% to 4% is in the top ten. The sequenced material came from memory CD4+ T cells from blood. These TCRs come from an adult in good health and CMV-seropositive.

This clone came up once. The CDR3 region is CASTPDSGYEKLFF. The CDR3 bases are TGTGCCAGCACCCCGGACTCAGGTTATGAAAAACTGTTTTTT. The chain employs TRBV28 and TRBJ1-4; D is undetermined. Germline V gives CDR1 MDHEN, CDR2 SYDVKM. Trimming stripped 7 bases from V and 6 bases from J, with 15 bases between. This CDR3 spans 14 amino acids.

J is TRBJ2-2 and V is TRBV5-8; TRBD2 agrees at 7 bases. Germline CDR1 and CDR2: SGHTS and YDEGEE. CDR3 size: 17 residues. V was pared by 4 bases and J by 2 bases, with 11 bases of the junction left unmatched. In DNA, the CDR3 is TGTGCCAGCAGCCCCCGTCGGAGCGGGGCTAACACCGGGGAGCTGTTTTTT. This encodes CASSPRRSGANTGELFF.

The chain carries TRBV29-1 and TRBJ2-3, with 8 bases fitting TRBD2. The CDR3 is made up of 15 amino acids. Germline values: CDR1 SQVTM, CDR2 ANQGSEA. Germline trimming cut 5 bases from V and 1 base from J; bases unmatched to any gene: 8. This CDR3 reads CSVREGAGGTDTQYF. CDR3 bases: TGCAGCGTTCGGGAAGGAGCGGGGGGCACAGATACGCAGTATTTT.

This rearrangement joins TRBV20-1 to TRBJ1-4; no clear D gene. There are 11 residues in the CDR3. Germline V gene sequence: CDR1 DFQATT, CDR2 SNEGSKA (reference sequence). Trimming took 0 bases from V and 17 from J, leaving 13 bases between them. This CDR3 is CSAREPGFTFF. CDR3 coding DNA: TGCAGTGCTAGAGAACCGGGTTTTACCTTTTTT.

This clone was observed a handful of times. The V and J genes are TRBV7-3 and TRBJ2-2; 7 bases agree with TRBD1. Germline V gene sequence: CDR1 SGHTA, CDR2 FQGTGA. The CDR3 runs 16 residues. V was pared by 4 bases and J by 1 base, with 6 bases of the junction left unmatched. The chain's CDR3 is CASSSPDRVNTGELFF. DNA for the CDR3: TGTGCCAGCAGCTCACCCGACAGGGTGAACACCGGGGAGCTGTTTTTT.

The chain couples TRBV28 to TRBJ1-2, with TRBD1 matching 11 bases. V gave up 3 bases and J gave up 8 bases; unmatched junction bases: 11. Germline V gene data show CDR1 as MDHEN and CDR2 as SYDVKM. The CDR3 has 16 residues. The CDR3 here is CASSFPGQGARIGYTF. CDR3 sequence (DNA): TGTGCCAGCAGTTTCCCTGGACAGGGGGCGCGAATAGGCTACACCTTC.

This chain connects TRBV27 to TRBJ1-4, with D perhaps TRBD1 (6 bases). Germline V lookup: CDR1 MNHEY, CDR2 SMNVEV (reference sequence). V was shortened by 6 bases and J by 8 bases, with 19 bases between the two germline ends. This CDR3 is 15 amino acids long. CDR3 region: CASRPGQLVSEKLFF. In DNA, the CDR3 is TGTGCCAGCAGGCCCGGACAGCTCGTTAGCGAAAAACTGTTTTTT.

In its sample, this clone was seen a few times. The rearrangement links TRBV9 to TRBJ1-4, with 7 bases identical to TRBD1. The CDR3 loop spans 15 amino acids. The J segment lost 8 bases and the V segment lost 4 bases, leaving 11 bases of the junction unmatched. Looked up from germline, CDR1 is SGDLS and CDR2 is YYNGEE. The CDR3 coding sequence is TGTGCCAGCAGCCCGACCGGGACAGTTACCGAAAAACTGTTTTTT. Its protein is CASSPTGTVTEKLFF.

V and J are TRBV10-3 and TRBJ2-3, with TRBD2 identical over 10 bases. J gave up 2 bases and V 4 bases, and 6 bases lay outside the gene matches. This CDR3 is built from 16 residues. The germline V gene has CDR1 ENHRY and CDR2 SYGVKD. Written as DNA, the CDR3 is TGTGCCATCAGTGGAACCGGACTAGCGGCCACAGATACGCAGTATTTT. Translated: CAISGTGLAATDTQYF.

The table lists this clone with a count of one. The DNA of the CDR3 is TGTGCCAGCACCAGAAGGCAGGGCGGGGACACTGAAGCTTTCTTT. It specifies CASTRRQGGDTEAFF. The chain employs TRBV7-9 and TRBJ1-1; D is possibly TRBD1 (5 bases). Trimming pared 7 bases from V and 3 bases from J, leaving 18 bases between. Germline V gene lookup returns CDR1 SEHNR and CDR2 FQNEAQ (reference sequence). This CDR3 region has 15 residues.

This chain joins TRBV5-4 and TRBJ1-4, with a tentative D call TRBD1 (5 bases). V was trimmed by 4 bases and J by 2 bases, leaving 9 bases between them. The CDR3 runs 14 residues. CDR1 and CDR2 (germline): SGHNT, YYREEE (reference sequence). CDR3 sequence: CASSGHRTNEKLFF. Here the CDR3 DNA reads TGTGCCAGCAGCGGCCACAGGACTAATGAAAAACTGTTTTTT.

This clone came up once. This sequence joins TRBV28 and TRBJ2-5; 9 bases agree with TRBD2. J gave up 7 bases and V 10 bases, and 13 bases lay outside the gene matches. The CDR3 sequence is 14 residues long. Germline loops: CDR1 MDHEN, CDR2 SYDVKM. The CDR3 loop reads CAIQREVGLGTQYF. In DNA, the CDR3 is TGTGCCATCCAGCGGGAGGTTGGGTTAGGGACCCAGTACTTC.

This rearrangement joins TRBV5-1 to TRBJ2-1; D is unresolved. The germline gives CDR1 SGHRS, CDR2 YFSETQ. The CDR3 spans 15 residues. The V end was cut by 0 bases, the J end by 4 bases, with 11 bases between. The CDR3 loop reads CASSLVPGDYNEQFF. The CDR3 DNA is TGCGCCAGCAGCTTGGTTCCAGGAGATTACAATGAGCAGTTCTTC.

V gene TRBV28 combines with J gene TRBJ2-1; D perhaps matches TRBD1 (5 bases). This CDR3 is 16 amino acids long. Germline assignment: CDR1 MDHEN and CDR2 SYDVKM. V was trimmed by 4 bases and J by 3 bases, leaving 16 bases between them. Written as DNA, the CDR3 is TGTGCCAGCAGTTCGCAACAGGATGGTGACTACAATGAGCAGTTCTTC. Its protein is CASSSQQDGDYNEQFF.

The CDR3 coding sequence is TGTGCCAGCAGCCAACAACTAGGGTTCCAAGAGACCCAGTACTTC. Protein product: CASSQQLGFQETQYF. The V gene is TRBV7-2, the J gene TRBJ2-5; D possibly corresponds to TRBD2 (5 bases). CDR1 SGHTA and CDR2 FQGNSA come from the germline V gene. V lost 5 bases and J 1 base, leaving 14 bases between the germline ends. This CDR3 contains 15 residues.

The DNA of the CDR3 is TGTGCCAGCAGTGCTGACATCGGCTCTGGAAACACCATATATTTT. It yields the protein CASSADIGSGNTIYF. V usage is TRBV28 and J usage is TRBJ1-3; no clear D gene. This CDR3 has 15 residues. V lost 5 bases, J lost 0 bases, and 11 bases lay in between. The germline V gene has CDR1 MDHEN and CDR2 SYDVKM.

This chain uses TRBV2 with TRBJ1-2; D ambiguous. Germline CDR1 and CDR2: SNHLY and FYNNEI. The length of the CDR3 is 12 residues. The V end lost 6 bases, the J end lost 2 bases, and 7 bases lay between the germline ends. CDR3 residues: CASSGENYGYTF. The CDR3 nucleotides read TGTGCCAGCAGCGGGGAGAACTATGGCTACACCTTC.

This sequence joins TRBV9 and TRBJ2-3; 10 positions agree with TRBD2. After removal of 2 bases from V and 0 bases from J, the junction contained 9 bases not matched to a gene. The CDR3 consists of 18 residues. Germline V gene data show CDR1 as SGDLS and CDR2 as YYNGEE. The CDR3, as DNA: TGTGCCAGCAGCGTTGGACTAGCGGTAACGATTAGCACAGATACGCAGTATTTT. Its protein is CASSVGLAVTISTDTQYF.

This clone was counted between two and nine times. The V gene is TRBV7-8, the J gene TRBJ2-7; D may be TRBD2 (5 bases). This CDR3 has 16 amino acids. Deletions cut 0 bases from V and 7 bases from J, with 19 bases between. Germline V gene lookup returns CDR1 SGHVS and CDR2 FQNEAQ. The CDR3 spells CASSLARAAQLVEQYF. The CDR3, as DNA: TGTGCCAGCAGCTTAGCGCGGGCGGCCCAGCTGGTGGAGCAGTACTTC.

J is TRBJ2-2 and V is TRBV6-1, with TRBD1 as a possible D gene (6 bases). The CDR3 runs 15 residues. Germline CDR1 reads MNHNS; CDR2 reads SASEGT. V was cut by 3 bases and J by 3 bases, with 11 bases left in between. The CDR3 coding sequence is TGTGCCAGCAGTGACGGACAGAGTTACACCGGGGAGCTGTTTTTT. Residues: CASSDGQSYTGELFF.

The chain uses TRBV6-6 and TRBJ2-7; D remains ambiguous. The V end was cut by 5 bases, the J end by 3 bases, with 11 bases between. This CDR3 spans 13 amino acids. Germline V gene data show CDR1 as MNHNY and CDR2 as SVGAGI (reference sequence). CDR3: CASSDWQNYEQYF. Written as DNA, the CDR3 is TGTGCCAGCAGTGACTGGCAGAACTACGAGCAGTACTTC.

This clone has just a few counts. The rearrangement uses TRBV18 and TRBJ2-2, with D unclear. V was pared by 8 bases and J by 5 bases, with 24 bases between. The CDR3 is 17 residues long. Germline CDR1 reads KGHSH; CDR2 reads LQKENI. DNA for the CDR3: TGTGCCAGCCCAACTCCTCTAGGACGAAGAGGAACCGGGGAGCTGTTTTTT. The encoded protein is CASPTPLGRRGTGELFF.

This clone was seen just once. The J gene is TRBJ2-7, the V gene TRBV10-3; TRBD2 agrees at 13 bases. Germline CDR1 and CDR2: ENHRY and SYGVKD. This CDR3 is built from 17 residues. Trimming cost V 6 bases and J 0 bases; bases outside gene matches: 8. The CDR3 spells CAIREGLAGAPSYEQYF. The CDR3 nucleotides read TGTGCCATCAGAGAAGGACTAGCGGGAGCACCCTCCTACGAGCAGTACTTC.

The chain combines TRBV28 with TRBJ2-2; maybe TRBD2 (5 bases). The length of the CDR3 is 12 residues. Germline assignment: CDR1 MDHEN and CDR2 SYDVKM. Trimming took off 11 bases at V and 8 bases at J, with 15 bases between the two ends. In DNA form, the CDR3 reads TGTGCCGCGGGCAGGTTATTGGGGGAGCTGTTTTTT. It is translated as CAAGRLLGELFF.

The genes are TRBV18 and TRBJ1-5; D not certain. V was cut by 1 base and J by 0 bases, with 13 bases left in between. The CDR3 is 17 residues long. The germline V gene has CDR1 KGHSH and CDR2 LQKENI. Here the CDR3 DNA reads TGTGCCAGCTCACCACGCTTGGCGGTGAATAGCAATCAGCCCCAGCATTTT. Translated: CASSPRLAVNSNQPQHF.

The CDR3: CASSSGTGRNTIYF. DNA for the CDR3: TGTGCCAGCAGCTCCGGGACAGGGAGAAACACCATATATTTT. This sequence joins TRBV7-9 and TRBJ1-3, with 9 bases lining up with TRBD1. V lost 4 bases, J lost 5 bases, and 3 bases stayed unmatched. Germline V CDR1 and CDR2: SEHNR, FQNEAQ (reference sequence). There are 14 residues in the CDR3.

V gene TRBV28 combines with J gene TRBJ1-2; a possible D gene is TRBD1 (6 bases). Germline V lookup: CDR1 MDHEN, CDR2 SYDVKM. The V and J ends lost 7 bases and 6 bases respectively, with 18 bases between them. This CDR3 spans 14 amino acids. Here the CDR3 reads CASTKGGRGHGYTF. The CDR3 nucleotides read TGTGCCAGCACCAAGGGGGGTAGGGGCCATGGCTACACCTTC.

J is TRBJ2-7 and V is TRBV10-2; possible D gene TRBD1, 6 bases. CDR3 length: 12 residues. Deletions cut 4 bases from V and 4 bases from J, with 8 bases between. Germline V CDR1 and CDR2: WSHSY, SAAADI. CDR3 sequence (DNA): TGCGCCAGCAGTGGGGGGCTATACGAGCAGTACTTC. Protein sequence: CASSGGLYEQYF.

The rearrangement uses TRBV11-2 and TRBJ1-2; tentative D call: TRBD1 (5 bases). V lost 5 bases and J 13 bases, leaving 29 bases between the germline ends. Germline CDR1 and CDR2: SGHAT and FQNNGV. The CDR3 is 16 residues long. DNA for the CDR3: TGTGCCAGCAGCCTATCGAGACATGGGGCGGGGGGTCGATGCACCTTC. Its translation: CASSLSRHGAGGRCTF.